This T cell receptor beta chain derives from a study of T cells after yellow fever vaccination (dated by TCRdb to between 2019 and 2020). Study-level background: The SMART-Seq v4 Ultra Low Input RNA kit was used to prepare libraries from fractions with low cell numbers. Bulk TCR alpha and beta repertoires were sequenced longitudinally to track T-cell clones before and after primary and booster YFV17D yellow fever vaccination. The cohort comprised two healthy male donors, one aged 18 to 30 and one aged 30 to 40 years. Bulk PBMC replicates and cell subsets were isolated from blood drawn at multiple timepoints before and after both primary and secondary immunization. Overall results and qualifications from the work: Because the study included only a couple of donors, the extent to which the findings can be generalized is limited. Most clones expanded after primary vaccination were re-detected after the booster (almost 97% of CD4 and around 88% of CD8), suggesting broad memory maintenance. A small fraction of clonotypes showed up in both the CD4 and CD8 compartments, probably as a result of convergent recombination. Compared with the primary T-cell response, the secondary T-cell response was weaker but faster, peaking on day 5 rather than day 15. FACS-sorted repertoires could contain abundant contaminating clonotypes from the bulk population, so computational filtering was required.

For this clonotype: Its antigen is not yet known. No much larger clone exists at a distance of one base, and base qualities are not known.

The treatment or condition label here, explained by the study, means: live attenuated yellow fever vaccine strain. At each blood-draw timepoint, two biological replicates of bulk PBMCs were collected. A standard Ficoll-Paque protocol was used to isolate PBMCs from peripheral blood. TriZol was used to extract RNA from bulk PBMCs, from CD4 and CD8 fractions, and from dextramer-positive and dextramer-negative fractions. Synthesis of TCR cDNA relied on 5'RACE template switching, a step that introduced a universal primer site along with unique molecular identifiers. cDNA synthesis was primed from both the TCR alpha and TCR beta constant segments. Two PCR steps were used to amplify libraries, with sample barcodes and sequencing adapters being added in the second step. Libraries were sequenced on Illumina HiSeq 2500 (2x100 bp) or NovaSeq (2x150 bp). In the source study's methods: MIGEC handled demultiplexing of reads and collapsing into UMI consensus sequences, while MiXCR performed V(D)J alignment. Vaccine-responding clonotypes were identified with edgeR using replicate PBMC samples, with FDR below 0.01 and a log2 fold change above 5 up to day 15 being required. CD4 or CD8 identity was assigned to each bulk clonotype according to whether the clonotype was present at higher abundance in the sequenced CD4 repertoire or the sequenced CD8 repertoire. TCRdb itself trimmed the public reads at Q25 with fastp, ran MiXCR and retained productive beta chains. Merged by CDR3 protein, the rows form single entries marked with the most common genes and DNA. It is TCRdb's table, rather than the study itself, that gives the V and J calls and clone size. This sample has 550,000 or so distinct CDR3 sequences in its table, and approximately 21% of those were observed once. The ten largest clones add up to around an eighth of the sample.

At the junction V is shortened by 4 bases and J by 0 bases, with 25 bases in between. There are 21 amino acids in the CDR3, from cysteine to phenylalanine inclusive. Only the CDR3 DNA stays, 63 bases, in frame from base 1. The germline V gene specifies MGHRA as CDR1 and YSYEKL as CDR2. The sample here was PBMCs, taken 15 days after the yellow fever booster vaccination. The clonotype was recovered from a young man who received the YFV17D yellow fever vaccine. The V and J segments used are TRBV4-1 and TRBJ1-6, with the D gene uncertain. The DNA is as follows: TGCGCCAGCAGCCTCGCCGTCCCAAGTGGTTCCTACAACTCCTATAATTCACCCCTCCACTTT. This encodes CASSLAVPSGSYNSYNSPLHF.